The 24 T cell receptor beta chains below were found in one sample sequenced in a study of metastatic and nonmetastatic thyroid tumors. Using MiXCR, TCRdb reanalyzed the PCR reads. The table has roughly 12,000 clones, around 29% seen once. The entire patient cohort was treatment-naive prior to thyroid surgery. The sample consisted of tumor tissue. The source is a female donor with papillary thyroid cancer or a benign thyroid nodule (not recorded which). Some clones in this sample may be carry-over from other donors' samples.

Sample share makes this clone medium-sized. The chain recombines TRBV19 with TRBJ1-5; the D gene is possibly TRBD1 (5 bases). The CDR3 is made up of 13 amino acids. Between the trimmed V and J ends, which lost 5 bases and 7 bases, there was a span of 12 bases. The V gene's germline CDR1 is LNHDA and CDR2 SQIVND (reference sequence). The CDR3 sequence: CASSRDLQQPQHF. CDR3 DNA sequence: TGTGCCAGTAGTCGGGACCTCCAGCAGCCCCAGCATTTT.

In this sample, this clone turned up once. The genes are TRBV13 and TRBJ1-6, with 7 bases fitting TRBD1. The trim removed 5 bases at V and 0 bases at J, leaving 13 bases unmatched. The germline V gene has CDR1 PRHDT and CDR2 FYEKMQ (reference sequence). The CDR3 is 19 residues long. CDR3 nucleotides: TGTGCCAGCAGCCGCACGGGACAGAAGACAAGCTCCTATAATTCACCCCTCCACTTT. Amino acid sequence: CASSRTGQKTSSYNSPLHF.

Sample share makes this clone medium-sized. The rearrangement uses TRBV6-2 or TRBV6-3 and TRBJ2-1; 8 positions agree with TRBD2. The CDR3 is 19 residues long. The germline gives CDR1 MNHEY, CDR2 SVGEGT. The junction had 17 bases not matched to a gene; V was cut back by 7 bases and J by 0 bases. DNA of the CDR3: TGTGCCAGCATCCCCGGGGGGGCGCGGCCTTCTTACTCCTACAATGAGCAGTTCTTC. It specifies CASIPGGARPSYSYNEQFF.

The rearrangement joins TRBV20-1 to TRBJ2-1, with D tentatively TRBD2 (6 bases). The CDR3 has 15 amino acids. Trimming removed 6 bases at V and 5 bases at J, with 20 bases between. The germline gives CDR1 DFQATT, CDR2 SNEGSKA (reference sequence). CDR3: CSAENRDWGNNEQFF. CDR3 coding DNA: TGCAGTGCAGAAAACCGGGACTGGGGAAACAATGAGCAGTTCTTC.

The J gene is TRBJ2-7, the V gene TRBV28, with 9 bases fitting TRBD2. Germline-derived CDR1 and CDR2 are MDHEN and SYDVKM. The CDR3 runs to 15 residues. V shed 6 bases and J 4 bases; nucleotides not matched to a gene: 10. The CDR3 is CASSPVAGVGYEQYF. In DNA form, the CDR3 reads TGTGCCAGCAGCCCGGTAGCGGGAGTGGGGTACGAGCAGTACTTC.

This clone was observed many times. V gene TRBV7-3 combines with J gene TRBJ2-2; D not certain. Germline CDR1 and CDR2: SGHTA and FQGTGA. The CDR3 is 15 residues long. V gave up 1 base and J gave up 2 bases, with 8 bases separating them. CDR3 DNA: TGTGCCAGCAGCTTAAACGGGCTCAACACCGGGGAGCTGTTTTTT. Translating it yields CASSLNGLNTGELFF.

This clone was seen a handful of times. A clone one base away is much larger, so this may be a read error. The CDR3 loop is CASSQDWLAGGPISYNEQFF. The CDR3 coding sequence is TGTGCCAGCAGCCAAGATTGGCTAGCGGGAGGGCCTATATCCTACAATGAGCAGTTCTTC. This chain uses TRBV3-1 with TRBJ2-1; 12 bases fit TRBD2. The germline V gene has CDR1 LGHDT and CDR2 YNNKEL (reference sequence). V dropped 0 bases and J dropped 1; count of bases not matched to a gene: 10. This CDR3 is 20 amino acids long.

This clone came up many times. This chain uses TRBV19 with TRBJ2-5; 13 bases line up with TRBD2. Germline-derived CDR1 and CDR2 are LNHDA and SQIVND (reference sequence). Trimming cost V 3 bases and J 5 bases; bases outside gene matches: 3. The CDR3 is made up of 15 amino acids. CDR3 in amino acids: CASSIGLAGAETQYF. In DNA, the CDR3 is TGTGCCAGTAGTATTGGACTAGCGGGAGCTGAGACCCAGTACTTC.

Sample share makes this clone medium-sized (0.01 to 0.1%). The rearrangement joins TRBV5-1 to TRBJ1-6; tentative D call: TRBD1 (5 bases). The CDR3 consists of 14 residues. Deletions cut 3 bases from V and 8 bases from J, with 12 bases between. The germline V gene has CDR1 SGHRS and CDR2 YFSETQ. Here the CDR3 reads CASSSTGGDSPLHF. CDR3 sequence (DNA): TGCGCCAGCAGCTCCACGGGGGGAGATTCACCCCTCCACTTT.

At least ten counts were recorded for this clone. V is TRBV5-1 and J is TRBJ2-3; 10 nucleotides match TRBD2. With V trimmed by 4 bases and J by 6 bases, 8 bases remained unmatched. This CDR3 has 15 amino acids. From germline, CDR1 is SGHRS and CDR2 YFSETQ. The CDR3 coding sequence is TGCGCCAGCAGCGTTCAAAGCGGGGGGGCGGATACGCAGTATTTT. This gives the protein CASSVQSGGADTQYF.

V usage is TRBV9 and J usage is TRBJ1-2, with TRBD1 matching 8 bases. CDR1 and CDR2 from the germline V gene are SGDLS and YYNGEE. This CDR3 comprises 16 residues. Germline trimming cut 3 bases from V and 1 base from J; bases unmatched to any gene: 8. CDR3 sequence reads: CASSAHRDRNNYGYTF. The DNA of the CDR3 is TGTGCCAGCAGCGCCCACCGGGACAGGAATAACTATGGCTACACCTTC.

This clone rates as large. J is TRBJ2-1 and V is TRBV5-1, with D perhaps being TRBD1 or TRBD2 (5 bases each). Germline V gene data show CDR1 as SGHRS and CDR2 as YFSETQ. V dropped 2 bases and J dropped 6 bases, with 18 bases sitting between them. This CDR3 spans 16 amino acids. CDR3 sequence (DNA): TGCGCCAGCAGCTTAGAACAGGTAGCGCGATCCAATGAGCAGTTCTTC. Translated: CASSLEQVARSNEQFF.

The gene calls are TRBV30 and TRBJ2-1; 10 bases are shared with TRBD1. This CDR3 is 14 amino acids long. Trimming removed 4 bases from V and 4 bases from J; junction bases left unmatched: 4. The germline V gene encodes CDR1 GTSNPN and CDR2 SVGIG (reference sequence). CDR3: CAWIRDRGYNEQFF. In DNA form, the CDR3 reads TGTGCCTGGATCCGGGACAGGGGTTACAATGAGCAGTTCTTC.

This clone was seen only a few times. CDR3 in amino acids: CSVEGGQQYEAFF. The CDR3 DNA is TGCAGCGTTGAAGGAGGACAGCAATATGAAGCTTTCTTT. J is TRBJ1-1 and V is TRBV29-1, with D tentatively TRBD1 (6 bases). CDR1 is SQVTM, CDR2 ANQGSEA, per germline. The CDR3 runs to 13 residues. V lost 1 base and J 7 bases, leaving 13 bases between the germline ends.

CDR3 DNA: TGCAGTGCTAGAAGCGGGCGGCCCCCAGAGACCCAGTACTTC. Translating it yields CSARSGRPPETQYF. This chain joins TRBV20-1 and TRBJ2-5, with D maybe TRBD2 (6 bases). CDR1 and CDR2 (germline): DFQATT, SNEGSKA (reference sequence). Trimming took 2 bases from V and 4 from J, leaving 14 bases between them. The CDR3 is made up of 14 amino acids.

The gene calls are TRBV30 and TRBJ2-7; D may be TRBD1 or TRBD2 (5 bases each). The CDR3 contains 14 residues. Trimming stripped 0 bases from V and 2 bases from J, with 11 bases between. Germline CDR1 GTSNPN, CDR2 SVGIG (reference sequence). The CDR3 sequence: CAWSVGQGAYEQYF. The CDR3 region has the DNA TGTGCCTGGAGTGTTGGGCAGGGAGCCTACGAGCAGTACTTC.

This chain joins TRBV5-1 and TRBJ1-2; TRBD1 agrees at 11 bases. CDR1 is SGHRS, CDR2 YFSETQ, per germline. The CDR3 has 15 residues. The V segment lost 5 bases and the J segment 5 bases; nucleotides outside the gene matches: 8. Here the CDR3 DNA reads TGCGCCAGCAGTCCGGGACAGGGGGAGGTGTATGGCTACACCTTC. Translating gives CASSPGQGEVYGYTF.

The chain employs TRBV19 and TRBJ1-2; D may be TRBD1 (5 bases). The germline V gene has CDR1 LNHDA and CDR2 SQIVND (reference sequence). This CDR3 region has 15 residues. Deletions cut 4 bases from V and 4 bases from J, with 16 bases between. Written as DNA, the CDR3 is TGTGCCAGTAGTACTAGCACAGGACCCACCTATGGCTACACCTTC. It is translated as CASSTSTGPTYGYTF.

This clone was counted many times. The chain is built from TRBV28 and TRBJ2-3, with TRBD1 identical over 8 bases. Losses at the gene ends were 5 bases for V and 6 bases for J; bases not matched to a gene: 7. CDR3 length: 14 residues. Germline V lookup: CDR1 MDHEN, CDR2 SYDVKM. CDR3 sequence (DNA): TGTGCCAGCAGTCCCGGACAGGGAAGGGATACGCAGTATTTT. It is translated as CASSPGQGRDTQYF.

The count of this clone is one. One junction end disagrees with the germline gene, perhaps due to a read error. The CDR3 DNA reads as TGCGCCAGCAGCGTGACATTCACCGGGGAGCTGCTTTTT. Protein sequence: CASSVTFTGELLF. The chain couples TRBV5-1 to TRBJ2-2, with D maybe TRBD2 (5 bases). Germline lookup yields CDR1 SGHRS and CDR2 YFSETQ. This CDR3 has 13 residues.

This chain's CDR3 is CASSPDRLSNYGYTF. DNA for the CDR3: TGTGCCAGCAGCCCTGACAGGTTATCTAACTATGGCTACACCTTC. This sequence joins TRBV16 and TRBJ1-2, with D tentatively TRBD1 (6 bases). Germline CDR1 reads KGHSY; CDR2 reads FQNENV. The CDR3 consists of 15 residues. The V and J ends lost 4 bases and 0 bases respectively, with 12 bases between them.

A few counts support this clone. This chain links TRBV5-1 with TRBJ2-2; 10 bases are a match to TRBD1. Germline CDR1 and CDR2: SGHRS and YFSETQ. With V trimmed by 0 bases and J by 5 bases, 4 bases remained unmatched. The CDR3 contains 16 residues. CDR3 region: CASSLAGTGETGELFF. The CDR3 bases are TGCGCCAGCAGCTTGGCCGGGACAGGGGAAACCGGGGAGCTGTTTTTT.

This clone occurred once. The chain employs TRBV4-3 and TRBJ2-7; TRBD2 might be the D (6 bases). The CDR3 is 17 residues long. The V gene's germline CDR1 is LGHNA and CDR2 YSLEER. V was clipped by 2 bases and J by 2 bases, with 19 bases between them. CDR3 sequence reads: CASSQLSTSMDTYEQYF. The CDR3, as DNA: TGCGCCAGCAGCCAACTCTCAACTAGCATGGATACCTACGAGCAGTACTTC.

The CDR3, as DNA: TGTGCCAGCAGCTCCCTTGGTTCCAGGGGGGACACTGAAGCTTTCTTT. Translation: CASSSLGSRGDTEAFF. The V call is TRBV11-1, the J call TRBJ1-1; 7 nucleotides agree with TRBD1. Germline CDR1 and CDR2: SGHAT and FQDESV (reference sequence). V lost 4 bases and J lost 3; bases outside the gene matches: 11. The CDR3 is 16 residues long.